This TCR beta chain was recorded in a study of T cells expressing NK-cell markers. Study-wide background: It was sorted CD3+CD56-NKG2C+, CD3+CD56+NKG2C- and CD3+CD56+NKG2C+ T cells that provided the TCR beta repertoires. Overall study findings and caveats: The same clonotypes also predominated in the CD3+CD56-NKG2C+ fraction of several donors. Over 5 donors carried dominant NKG2C+ clonotypes that made up roughly 1.0-7.0% of their CD8+ T cells.

Comments on this clonotype: The target antigen is unknown.

There are 13 residues in the CDR3. CDR1 and CDR2 (germline): SGHTA, FQGTGA. Researchers built TCR beta cDNA using 5'RACE template switching with UMIs. No DNA is given; TCRdb re-called the 5' RACE reads and lists each CDR3 protein once. The sample's table shows around 550,000 distinct CDR3 sequences. Sequencing input: blood T cells: a sorted CD56 or NKG2C T cell subset, CD4+ or CD8+ T cells, or bulk PBMC T cells (not recorded which). The chain recombines TRBV7-3 with TRBJ2-1; there is no DNA to check the TCRdb D call of TRBD2. The receptor comes from a man younger than 35 in good health. The CDR3: CASSSGADNEQFF.